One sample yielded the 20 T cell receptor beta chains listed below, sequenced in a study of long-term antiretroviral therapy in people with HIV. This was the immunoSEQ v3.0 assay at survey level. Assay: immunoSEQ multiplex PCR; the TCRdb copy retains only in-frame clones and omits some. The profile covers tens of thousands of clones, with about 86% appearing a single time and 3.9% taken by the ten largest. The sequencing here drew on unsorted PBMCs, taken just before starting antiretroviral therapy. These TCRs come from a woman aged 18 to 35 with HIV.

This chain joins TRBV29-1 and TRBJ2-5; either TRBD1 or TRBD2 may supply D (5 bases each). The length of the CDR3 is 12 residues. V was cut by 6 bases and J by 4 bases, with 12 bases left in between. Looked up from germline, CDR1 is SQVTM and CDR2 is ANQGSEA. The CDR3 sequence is CSVTWGPETQYF. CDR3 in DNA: TGCAGCGTCACGTGGGGACCAGAGACCCAGTACTTC.

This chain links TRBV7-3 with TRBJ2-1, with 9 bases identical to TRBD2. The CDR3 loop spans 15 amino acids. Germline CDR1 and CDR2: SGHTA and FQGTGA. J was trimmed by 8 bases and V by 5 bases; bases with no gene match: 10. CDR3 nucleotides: TGTGCCAGCAGCCGACTAGCGGAAACGGGTGATGAGCAGTTCTTC. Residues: CASSRLAETGDEQFF. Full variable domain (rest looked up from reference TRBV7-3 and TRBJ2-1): GAGVSQTPSNKVTEKGKYVELRCDPISGHTALYWYRQSLGQGPEFLIYFQGTGAADDSGLPNDRFFAVRPEGSVSTLKIQRTERGDSAVYLCASSRLAETGDEQFFGPGTRLTVL.

The CDR3: CASMGRASADTQYF. The CDR3 region has the DNA TGTGCCAGCATGGGGAGGGCCTCGGCAGATACGCAGTATTTT. The chain recombines TRBV2 with TRBJ2-3, with 7 bases identical to TRBD2. Trimming at V came to 7 bases and at J to 4 bases, leaving 8 bases not matched to a gene. CDR1 SNHLY and CDR2 FYNNEI come from the germline V gene. The CDR3 loop spans 14 amino acids. Using reference TRBV2 and TRBJ2-3 for the parts outside the CDR3, the full variable domain is EPEVTQTPSHQVTQMGQEVILRCVPISNHLYFYWYRQILGQKVEFLVSFYNNEISEKSEIFDDQFSVERPDGSNFTLKIRSTKLEDSAMYFCASMGRASADTQYFGPGTRLTVL.

CDR3 bases: TGTGCCAGCTCACCGTACGACGGGGCCTCTAATGAAAAACTGTTTTTT. This sequence encodes CASSPYDGASNEKLFF. The chain carries TRBV18 and TRBJ1-4, with a tentative D call TRBD1 (5 bases). Trimming left V 3 bases short and J 3 bases short, with 14 bases between. Germline CDR1 KGHSH, CDR2 LQKENI. This CDR3 spans 16 amino acids.

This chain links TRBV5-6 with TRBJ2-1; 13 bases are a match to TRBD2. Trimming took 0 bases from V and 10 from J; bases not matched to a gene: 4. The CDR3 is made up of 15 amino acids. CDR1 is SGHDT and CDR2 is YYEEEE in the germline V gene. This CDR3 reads CASSLGPGLAGEQFF. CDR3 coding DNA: TGTGCCAGCAGCTTGGGGCCGGGACTAGCGGGAGAGCAGTTCTTC.

This chain's CDR3 is CASSRDRLNTEAFF. The DNA for the CDR3 is TGTGCCAGCAGCCGGGACAGATTGAACACTGAAGCTTTCTTT. The chain has TRBV7-2 and TRBJ1-1; 7 bases align to TRBD1. Germline CDR1 SGHTA, CDR2 FQGNSA. This CDR3 has 14 amino acids. V lost 5 bases to trimming and J lost 0 bases; unmatched junction nucleotides: 3.

CDR3 residues: CASSVQGGGTEAFF. The CDR3 DNA follows: TGTGCCAGCAGCGTACAGGGGGGAGGGACTGAAGCTTTCTTT. The V call is TRBV5-4, the J call TRBJ1-1; 8 nucleotides match TRBD1. The CDR3 covers 14 residues. The V and J ends lost 4 bases and 5 bases, in that order; junction bases with no gene match: 7. Germline CDR1 and CDR2: SGHNT and YYREEE (reference sequence).

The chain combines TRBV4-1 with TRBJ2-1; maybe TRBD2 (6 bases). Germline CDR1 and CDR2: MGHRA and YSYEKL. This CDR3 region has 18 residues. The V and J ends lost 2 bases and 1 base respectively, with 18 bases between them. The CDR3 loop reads CASSQSRFRETSYNEQFF. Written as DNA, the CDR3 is TGCGCCAGCAGCCAATCACGATTTCGGGAGACTTCCTACAATGAGCAGTTCTTC.

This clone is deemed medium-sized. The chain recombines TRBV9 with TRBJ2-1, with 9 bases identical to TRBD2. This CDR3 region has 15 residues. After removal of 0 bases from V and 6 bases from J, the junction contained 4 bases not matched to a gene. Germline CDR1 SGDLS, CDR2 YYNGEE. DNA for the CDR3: TGTGCCAGCAGCGTAGGAGGTAGCGGGAGCAATGAGCAGTTCTTC. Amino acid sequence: CASSVGGSGSNEQFF.

The CDR3 DNA is TGTGCCAGCAGCTGGGCAGGGGGATCTTACGAGCAGTACTTC. Translation: CASSWAGGSYEQYF. V usage is TRBV7-2 and J usage is TRBJ2-7; the match to TRBD1 covers 7 bases. CDR3 length equals 14 residues. Trimming cost V 4 bases and J 4 bases; bases outside gene matches: 7. Germline-derived CDR1 and CDR2 are SGHTA and FQGNSA. The variable domain in full, with the rest retrieved from reference TRBV7-2 and TRBJ2-7, is GAGVSQSPSNKVTEKGKDVELRCDPISGHTALYWYRQSLGQGLEFLIYFQGNSAPDKSGLPSDRFSAERTGGSVSTLTIQRTQQEDSAVYLCASSWAGGSYEQYFGPGTRLTVT.

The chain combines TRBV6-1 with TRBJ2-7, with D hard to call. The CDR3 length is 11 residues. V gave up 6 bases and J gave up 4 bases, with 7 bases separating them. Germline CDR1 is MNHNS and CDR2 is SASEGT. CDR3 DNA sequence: TGTGCCAGCAGCGTAAAATACGAGCAGTACTTC. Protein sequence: CASSVKYEQYF.

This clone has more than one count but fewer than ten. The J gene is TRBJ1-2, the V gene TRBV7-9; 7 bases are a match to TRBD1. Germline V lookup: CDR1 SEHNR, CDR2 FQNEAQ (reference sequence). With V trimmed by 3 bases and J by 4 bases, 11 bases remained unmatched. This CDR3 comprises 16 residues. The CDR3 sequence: CASSFRTQGFGYGYTF. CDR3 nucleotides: TGTGCCAGCAGCTTTAGGACACAGGGGTTTGGCTATGGCTACACCTTC.

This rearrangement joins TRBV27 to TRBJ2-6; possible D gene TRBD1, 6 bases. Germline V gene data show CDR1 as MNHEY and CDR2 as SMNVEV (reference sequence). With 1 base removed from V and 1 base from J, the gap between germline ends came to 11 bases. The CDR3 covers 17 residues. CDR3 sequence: CASSLLQGSSGANVLTF. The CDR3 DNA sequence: TGTGCCAGCAGTTTATTACAGGGATCTTCTGGGGCCAACGTCCTGACTTTC.

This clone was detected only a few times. This CDR3 reads CASSLSGPNYGYTF. The CDR3 nucleotides read TGTGCCAGCAGCTTATCGGGACCTAACTATGGCTACACCTTC. The rearrangement links TRBV7-2 to TRBJ1-2; D may be TRBD1 (5 bases). Trimming took 2 bases from V and 0 from J, leaving 7 bases between them. This CDR3 has 14 residues. From germline, CDR1 is SGHTA and CDR2 FQGNSA.

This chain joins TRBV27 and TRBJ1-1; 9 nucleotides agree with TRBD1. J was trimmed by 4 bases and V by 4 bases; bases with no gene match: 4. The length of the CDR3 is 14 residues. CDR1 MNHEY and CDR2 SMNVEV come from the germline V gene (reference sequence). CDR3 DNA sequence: TGTGCCAGCAGTTGGGCGACAGGGGGCACTGAAGCTTTCTTT. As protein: CASSWATGGTEAFF.

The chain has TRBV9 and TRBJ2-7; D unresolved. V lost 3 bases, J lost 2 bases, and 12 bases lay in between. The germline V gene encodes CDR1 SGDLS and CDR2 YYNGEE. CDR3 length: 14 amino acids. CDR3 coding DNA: TGTGCCAGCAGCGCGGCAGCGAGCCCCTACGAGCAGTACTTC. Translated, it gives CASSAAASPYEQYF.

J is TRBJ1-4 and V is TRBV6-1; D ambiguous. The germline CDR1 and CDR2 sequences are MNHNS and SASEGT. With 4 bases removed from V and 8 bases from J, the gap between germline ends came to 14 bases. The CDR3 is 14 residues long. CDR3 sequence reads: CASSGILSLEKLFF. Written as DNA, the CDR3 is TGTGCCAGCAGTGGGATCCTCTCGTTAGAAAAACTGTTTTTT.

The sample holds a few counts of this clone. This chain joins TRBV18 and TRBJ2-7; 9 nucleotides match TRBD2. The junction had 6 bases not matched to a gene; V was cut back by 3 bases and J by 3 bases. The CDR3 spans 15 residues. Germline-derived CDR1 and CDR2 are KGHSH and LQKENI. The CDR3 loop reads CASSPIAGVVYEQYF. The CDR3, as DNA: TGTGCCAGCTCACCGATAGCGGGAGTAGTCTACGAGCAGTACTTC. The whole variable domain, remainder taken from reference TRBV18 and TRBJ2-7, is NAGVMQNPRHLVRRRGQEARLRCSPMKGHSHVYWYRQLPEEGLKFMVYLQKENIIDESGMPKERFSAEFPKEGPSILRIQQVVRGDSAAYFCASSPIAGVVYEQYFGPGTRLTVT.

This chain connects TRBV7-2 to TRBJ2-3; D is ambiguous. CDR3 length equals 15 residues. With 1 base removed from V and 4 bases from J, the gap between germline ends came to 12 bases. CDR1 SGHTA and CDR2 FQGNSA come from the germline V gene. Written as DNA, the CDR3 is TGTGCCAGCAGCTTAGGCAGGCTAAAATCAGATACGCAGTATTTT. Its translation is CASSLGRLKSDTQYF.

Written as DNA, the CDR3 is TGCGCCAGCAGAGATACAGGGGAGTCCTACGAGCAGTACTTC. Protein: CASRDTGESYEQYF. The V call is TRBV5-1, the J call TRBJ2-7; TRBD1 agrees at 7 bases. The CDR3 has 14 amino acids. The V segment lost 5 bases and the J segment 1 base; nucleotides outside the gene matches: 6. Germline CDR1 and CDR2: SGHRS and YFSETQ.